Below are 23 T cell receptor beta chains sequenced from a single sample in a study of OX40 agonist ivuxolimab in advanced cancers. TCRdb's copy holds only in-frame clones and misses some; the assay was immunoSEQ multiplex PCR. The sample comprises 97,000 or so clones, 85% to 90% of which are singletons, and roughly 0.17% rests with the top ten. Sequencing was performed on CD4+ or CD8+ T cells sorted from blood, taken in a trial of the OX40 agonist ivuxolimab. Receptors were obtained from an adult with an advanced solid tumor such as melanoma, head and neck, liver or kidney cancer.

The V gene is TRBV2, the J gene TRBJ2-7; 10 nucleotides line up with TRBD1. V gave up 6 bases and J gave up 5 bases; unmatched junction bases: 10. The CDR3 contains 15 residues. Germline V gives CDR1 SNHLY, CDR2 FYNNEI. The CDR3 nucleotides read TGTGCCAGCAGCCGAGAGGGACAGGGGAAAAACGAGCAGTACTTC. It encodes CASSREGQGKNEQYF.

The chain employs TRBV28 and TRBJ2-2, with TRBD2 matching 9 bases. The CDR3 length is 16 residues. The ends lost 8 bases at V and 1 base at J; junction bases unmatched: 8. From germline, CDR1 is MDHEN and CDR2 SYDVKM. CDR3 DNA sequence: TGTGCCAGCGGTAGCGGGAGTGTATGGAACACCGGGGAGCTGTTTTTT. Encoded protein: CASGSGSVWNTGELFF.

The CDR3 protein is CASSIPPGGSNEQFF. CDR3 bases: TGTGCCAGTAGTATACCCCCTGGTGGGAGCAATGAGCAGTTCTTC. V is TRBV19 and J is TRBJ2-1, with D perhaps TRBD2 (5 bases). Germline lookup yields CDR1 LNHDA and CDR2 SQIVND (reference sequence). Trimming removed 2 bases from V and 6 bases from J, with 14 bases in between. The CDR3 contains 15 residues.

V usage is TRBV7-3 and J usage is TRBJ2-5; D ambiguous. V was pared by 1 base and J by 3 bases, with 6 bases between. The CDR3 is 13 amino acids. Germline V lookup: CDR1 SGHTA, CDR2 FQGTGA. This chain's CDR3 is CASSLSGEETQYF. The CDR3 coding sequence is TGTGCCAGCAGCTTAAGCGGAGAAGAGACCCAGTACTTC.

This clone was detected only once. The chain combines TRBV5-8 with TRBJ1-4; TRBD1 is a possible D gene (5 bases). V was trimmed by 1 base and J by 3 bases, leaving 13 bases between them. Germline V gives CDR1 SGHTS, CDR2 YDEGEE. The CDR3 consists of 16 residues. CDR3 nucleotide sequence: TGTGCCAGCAGCTTGCGGGGGTTTGGGTCTAATGAAAAACTGTTTTTT. This codes for CASSLRGFGSNEKLFF. The variable domain in full, with the rest retrieved from reference TRBV5-8 and TRBJ1-4, is EAGVTQSPTHLIKTRGQQATLRCSPISGHTSVYWYQQALGLGLQFLLWYDEGEERNRGNFPPRFSGRQFPNYSSELNVNALELEDSALYLCASSLRGFGSNEKLFFGSGTQLSVL.

This CDR3 is CASSLGLGRGLQETQYF. The CDR3 DNA reads TGCGCCAGCAGCTTGGGCTTAGGACGGGGATTACAAGAGACCCAGTACTTC. The chain uses TRBV5-1 and TRBJ2-5, with a weak D call TRBD2 (5 bases). Trimming removed 0 bases from V and 2 bases from J, with 17 bases in between. The germline V gene encodes CDR1 SGHRS and CDR2 YFSETQ. The CDR3 is 17 amino acids.

The V gene is TRBV6-1, the J gene TRBJ1-5, with no clear D. V was clipped by 2 bases and J by 0 bases, with 11 bases between them. Germline lookup yields CDR1 MNHNS and CDR2 SASEGT. CDR3 length: 16 amino acids. CDR3 protein: CASSESGGLSNQPQHF. Written as DNA, the CDR3 is TGTGCCAGCAGTGAATCGGGTGGACTTAGCAATCAGCCCCAGCATTTT.

V and J are TRBV7-9 and TRBJ1-2, with a weak D call TRBD1 (5 bases). With 4 bases removed from V and 8 bases from J, the gap between germline ends came to 17 bases. The germline V gene has CDR1 SEHNR and CDR2 FQNEAQ (reference sequence). This CDR3 comprises 14 residues. This CDR3 is CASSSYPGSDGYTF. The CDR3 nucleotides read TGTGCCAGCAGCTCCTACCCAGGGAGTGACGGCTACACCTTC.

The chain couples TRBV6-1 to TRBJ1-2; D is undetermined. V gave up 4 bases and J gave up 2 bases, with 8 bases separating them. CDR3 length: 13 residues. Germline CDR1 and CDR2: MNHNS and SASEGT. CDR3 sequence (DNA): TGTGCCAGCAGTGGCTCTGGGAACTATGGCTACACCTTC. This codes for CASSGSGNYGYTF.

The chain has TRBV7-9 and TRBJ2-1, with D perhaps matching TRBD2 (6 bases). V was clipped by 5 bases and J by 1 base, with 15 bases between them. The CDR3 contains 16 residues. Germline V CDR1 and CDR2: SEHNR, FQNEAQ (reference sequence). CDR3 sequence (DNA): TGTGCCAGCAGCGGAGCACCTGCGGGATCCTACAATGAGCAGTTCTTC. This encodes CASSGAPAGSYNEQFF.

This chain connects TRBV5-1 to TRBJ1-4; a weak D match, TRBD1 (5 bases). This CDR3 is built from 15 residues. The germline V gene encodes CDR1 SGHRS and CDR2 YFSETQ. Trimming removed 5 bases from V and 3 bases from J, with 14 bases in between. The CDR3 region is CASRSHVGANEKLFF. CDR3 DNA sequence: TGCGCCAGCAGGTCCCACGTGGGGGCTAATGAAAAACTGTTTTTT.

The CDR3: CASSSGPGSGANVLTF. CDR3 nucleotides: TGTGCCAGCAGCTCGGGCCCAGGGTCTGGGGCCAACGTCCTGACTTTC. The chain couples TRBV7-7 to TRBJ2-6, with a weak D call TRBD1 (5 bases). The CDR3 consists of 16 residues. Looked up from germline, CDR1 is SSHAT and CDR2 is FNYEAQ (reference sequence). The ends were cut back, 4 bases at V and 1 base at J, with 11 bases in the middle.

The J gene is TRBJ2-1, the V gene TRBV19; 13 bases align to TRBD2. The germline CDR1 and CDR2 sequences are LNHDA and SQIVND (reference sequence). This CDR3 comprises 16 residues. V lost 5 bases, J lost 4 bases, and 5 bases stayed unmatched. CDR3 region: CASSPGLAGQYNEQFF. The DNA for the CDR3 is TGTGCCAGTAGTCCGGGACTAGCGGGACAATACAATGAGCAGTTCTTC.

This chain joins TRBV27 and TRBJ1-1, with D hard to call. The CDR3 covers 15 residues. V shed 0 bases and J shed 1 base, with 9 bases lying between them. Germline V gene data show CDR1 as MNHEY and CDR2 as SMNVEV (reference sequence). The CDR3 DNA follows: TGTGCCAGCAGTTTATCGGCAGGAGCGAACACTGAAGCTTTCTTT. Amino acids: CASSLSAGANTEAFF.

The DNA of the CDR3 is TGTGCCAGCAGGCCCGACAGGGTCTCCTACGAGCAGTACTTC. Encoded protein: CASRPDRVSYEQYF. The chain carries TRBV6-6 and TRBJ2-7; TRBD1 matches at 7 bases. CDR1 and CDR2 (germline): MNHNY, SVGAGI (reference sequence). The CDR3 runs to 14 residues. The junction had 5 bases not matched to a gene; V was cut back by 6 bases and J by 0 bases.

The chain employs TRBV30 and TRBJ1-6; D is ambiguous. The germline V gene has CDR1 GTSNPN and CDR2 SVGIG (reference sequence). CDR3 length equals 13 residues. The germline V and J ends were trimmed by 5 bases and 0 bases, with 5 bases remaining between them. As DNA, the CDR3 is TGTGCCTGGCGGAGCTCCTATAATTCACCCCTCCACTTT. Its protein is CAWRSSYNSPLHF.

The V gene is TRBV9, the J gene TRBJ1-1; possible D gene TRBD1, 6 bases. The CDR3 is 15 residues long. Trimming stripped 4 bases from V and 4 bases from J, with 17 bases between. Per germline, CDR1 SGDLS and CDR2 YYNGEE. CDR3 loop: CASSPGEGQGTEAFF. The CDR3 DNA is TGTGCCAGCAGCCCAGGGGAGGGGCAGGGCACTGAAGCTTTCTTT.

The chain employs TRBV28 and TRBJ2-7; D may be TRBD2 (6 bases). Germline V gene data show CDR1 as MDHEN and CDR2 as SYDVKM. The CDR3 has 14 amino acids. Deletions cut 7 bases from V and 4 bases from J, with 17 bases between. The CDR3 DNA follows: TGTGCCAGCACCGAGGAGGGTCCCCGATACGAGCAGTACTTC. Translated, it gives CASTEEGPRYEQYF.

V and J are TRBV7-8 and TRBJ2-1, with a weak D call TRBD1 (6 bases). The CDR3 has 16 amino acids. The germline V and J ends were trimmed by 4 bases and 0 bases, with 13 bases remaining between them. CDR1 SGHVS and CDR2 FQNEAQ come from the germline V gene. CDR3 DNA sequence: TGTGCCAGCAGCTCCGGACAGTTACCCTCCTACAATGAGCAGTTCTTC. This sequence encodes CASSSGQLPSYNEQFF. Full variable domain (rest looked up from reference TRBV7-8 and TRBJ2-1): GAGVSQSPRYKVAKRGQDVALRCDPISGHVSLFWYQQALGQGPEFLTYFQNEAQLDKSGLPSDRFFAERPEGSVSTLKIQRTQQEDSAVYLCASSSGQLPSYNEQFFGPGTRLTVL.

The gene calls are TRBV12-5 and TRBJ2-1; no definite D call. Germline V lookup: CDR1 LGHNT, CDR2 FRNRAP. Trimming shortened V by 2 bases and J by 9 bases, and 8 bases separated the two germline ends. This CDR3 spans 12 amino acids. DNA for the CDR3: TGTGCTAGTGGTTTGTTTGGCGTTGAGCAGTTCTTC. This gives the protein CASGLFGVEQFF.

This clone came up once. V gene TRBV6-4 combines with J gene TRBJ2-1; 9 bases map to TRBD2. Germline assignment: CDR1 MRHNA and CDR2 SNTAGT. CDR3 length equals 16 residues. V lost 6 bases to trimming and J lost 4 bases; unmatched junction nucleotides: 10. CDR3 nucleotides: TGTGCCAGCAGCAAACCCCTAGCGGGGCTGTACAATGAGCAGTTCTTC. The encoded protein is CASSKPLAGLYNEQFF.

J is TRBJ2-2 and V is TRBV6-5; 12 bases agree with TRBD2. Per germline, CDR1 MNHEY and CDR2 SVGAGI. Trimming cost V 6 bases and J 7 bases; bases outside gene matches: 3. This CDR3 comprises 14 residues. CDR3 loop: CASSRLAGVGELFF. CDR3 nucleotides: TGTGCCAGCAGCCGACTAGCGGGGGTCGGGGAGCTGTTTTTT.

This chain connects TRBV6-6 to TRBJ1-1; D is unresolved. V was cut by 8 bases and J by 1 base, with 8 bases left in between. This CDR3 has 12 amino acids. In germline, CDR1 is MNHNY, CDR2 SVGAGI (reference sequence). The CDR3 spells CASGRGNTEAFF. CDR3 coding DNA: TGTGCCAGCGGCAGAGGGAACACTGAAGCTTTCTTT.